Detailed here is one T cell receptor (beta chain). This sample was taken from a study of blood T cell repertoires in COVID-19. Study overall: Spain, Italy and the United States supplied samples that represented acute and convalescent COVID-19. PBMCs, B-cell-depleted T cells, or T cells provided the cDNA or gDNA that made up the material.

Study processing details: Amplified reference gene primers provided the basis for estimating nucleated cell counts. Clones were sequenced by immunoSEQ multiplex PCR, and TCRdb holds only the in-frame ones, with some missing. Clone size and V and J calls were adopted from that table, with D and trimming inferred from the DNA. The data show 150,000 to 200,000 clones, roughly 84% seen once. Germline CDR1 is KGHDR and CDR2 is SFDVKD. The CDR3 extends over 13 amino acids. V lost 4 bases, J lost 9 bases, and 4 bases stayed unmatched. The clonotype comes from a human donor in a cohort sampled during active COVID-19. This chain uses TRBV24-1 with TRBJ2-1; 8 nucleotides agree with TRBD1. Input material: peripheral blood. The CDR3 sequence: CATSDPTGAEQFF. CDR3 DNA sequence: TGTGCCACCAGTGACCCGACAGGGGCTGAGCAGTTCTTC.